The present entry profiles one T cell receptor beta chain with its context. The V gene lost 0 bases and the J gene lost 11 bases, with 20 bases spanning the gap. From germline, CDR1 is PRHDT and CDR2 FYEKMQ (reference sequence). The CDR3 is made up of 17 amino acids. These data belong to a study of CD8+ T cells in alopecia areata. Treatment specified: oral pan-JAK inhibitor, 5-10 mg twice daily. Extracted RNA was reverse transcribed, and the resulting cDNA served as sequencing template. Sequenced by immunoSEQ multiplex PCR; TCRdb stores in-frame clones only, minus some. The data show about 200,000 clones, around two fifths seen once.

The rearrangement links TRBV13 to TRBJ1-6; D is perhaps TRBD1 (5 bases). This sample comprised CD4+ T cells sorted from blood, obtained at roughly week 30, from a patient treated with tofacitinib. This clonotype originated in a human donor with alopecia areata. CDR3 sequence reads: CASSLGGGAWTGAPLHF. The CDR3 DNA reads TGTGCCAGCAGCTTAGGCGGAGGGGCCTGGACGGGGGCACCCCTCCACTTT.